Reported below is one T cell receptor beta chain. The data were taken from a study of cytomegalovirus exposure and HLA in healthy donors. Primers: 60 Vbeta forward and 13 Jbeta reverse. Data came from immunoSEQ multiplex PCR; TCRdb stores just in-frame clones and leaves some out. The table shows about 150,000 clones, with approximately 80% occurring only once. The sequenced sample consisted of PBMCs. The clonotype comes from a young man in good health and CMV-seronegative.

In DNA, the CDR3 is TGTGCCATCAGTCCCGGGACATTCTCAACTAATGAAAAACTGTTTTTT. Protein product: CAISPGTFSTNEKLFF. This chain links TRBV10-3 with TRBJ1-4; possibly TRBD1 for D (6 bases). CDR3 length equals 16 residues. Trimming left V 5 bases short and J 0 bases short, with 13 bases between. Germline assignment: CDR1 ENHRY and CDR2 SYGVKD.